This record concerns one TCR beta chain sequence. Per germline, CDR1 SGHRS and CDR2 YFSETQ. The CDR3 spans 16 residues. The V end lost 5 bases, the J end lost 0 bases, and 16 bases lay between the germline ends. These data come from a study of blood T cells in healthy people across ages. Sample-barcoded 5' priming and a J-beta primer mix drove a second PCR of roughly 7 to 11 cycles. A template-switch adaptor containing 12 random nucleotides labeled each cDNA molecule. One entry per CDR3 protein, called by TCRdb with MiXCR from the 5' RACE reads. This table has about a million distinct CDR3 sequences, 51% appearing once.

Sequencing input: blood. The chain is built from TRBV5-1 and TRBJ2-3; D unresolved. This receptor was obtained from a woman aged 60-75 years in good health. CDR3 sequence (DNA): TGCGCCAGCAGTTTTAGAAAGCGAACTAGCACAGATACGCAGTATTTT. It specifies CASSFRKRTSTDTQYF.